The clone carrying this T cell receptor beta chain was picked up many times. Its antigen remains unknown. An end of the junction differs from the germline gene, which may be a read error. The source of the sample is a study of naive and memory T cell subsets. Study-wide results and caveats: Clonotypes here are unpaired alpha or beta chain sequences.

CD4 T cells were positively selected, then CD8 T cells from the CD4-negative fraction. Cells stained for CD3, CD4, CD8, CD45RA, CD27 and viability were sorted into four CD45RA/CD27 subsets. Both TRBC1 and TRBC2 were covered by a beta constant-region primer of two equimolar oligonucleotides. From the UMI-ligation and nested PCR reads, TCRdb called clonotypes with MiXCR, one entry per CDR3 protein. This table holds about 85,000 distinct CDR3 sequences, around 12% found once. The sample taken for sequencing was central memory CD4+ T cells from blood. This TCR came from a human donor in good health.

CDR3 DNA: TGTGCCAGCAGTTTCGGGGGCGCCCAGCGGGAACACTTC. Translating it yields CASSFGGAQREHF. V and J are TRBV12-3 or TRBV12-4 and TRBJ2-1; TRBD2 might be the D (7 bases). The CDR3 has 13 residues.